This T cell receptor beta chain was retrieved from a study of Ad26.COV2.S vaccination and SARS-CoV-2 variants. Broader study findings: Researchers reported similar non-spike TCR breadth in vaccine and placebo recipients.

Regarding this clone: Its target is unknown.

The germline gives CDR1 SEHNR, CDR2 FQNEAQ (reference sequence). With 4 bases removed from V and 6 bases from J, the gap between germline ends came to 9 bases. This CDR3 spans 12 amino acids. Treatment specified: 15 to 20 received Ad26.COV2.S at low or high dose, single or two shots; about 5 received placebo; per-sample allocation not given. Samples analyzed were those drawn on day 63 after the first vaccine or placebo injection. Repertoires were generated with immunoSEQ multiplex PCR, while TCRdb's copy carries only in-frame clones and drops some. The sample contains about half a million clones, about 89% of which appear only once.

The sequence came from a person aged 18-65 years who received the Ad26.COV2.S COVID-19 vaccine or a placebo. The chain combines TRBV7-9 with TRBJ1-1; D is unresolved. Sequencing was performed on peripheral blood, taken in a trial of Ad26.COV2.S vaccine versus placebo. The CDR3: CASSSPRAEAFF. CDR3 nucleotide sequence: TGTGCCAGCAGCTCCCCACGGGCTGAAGCTTTCTTT.